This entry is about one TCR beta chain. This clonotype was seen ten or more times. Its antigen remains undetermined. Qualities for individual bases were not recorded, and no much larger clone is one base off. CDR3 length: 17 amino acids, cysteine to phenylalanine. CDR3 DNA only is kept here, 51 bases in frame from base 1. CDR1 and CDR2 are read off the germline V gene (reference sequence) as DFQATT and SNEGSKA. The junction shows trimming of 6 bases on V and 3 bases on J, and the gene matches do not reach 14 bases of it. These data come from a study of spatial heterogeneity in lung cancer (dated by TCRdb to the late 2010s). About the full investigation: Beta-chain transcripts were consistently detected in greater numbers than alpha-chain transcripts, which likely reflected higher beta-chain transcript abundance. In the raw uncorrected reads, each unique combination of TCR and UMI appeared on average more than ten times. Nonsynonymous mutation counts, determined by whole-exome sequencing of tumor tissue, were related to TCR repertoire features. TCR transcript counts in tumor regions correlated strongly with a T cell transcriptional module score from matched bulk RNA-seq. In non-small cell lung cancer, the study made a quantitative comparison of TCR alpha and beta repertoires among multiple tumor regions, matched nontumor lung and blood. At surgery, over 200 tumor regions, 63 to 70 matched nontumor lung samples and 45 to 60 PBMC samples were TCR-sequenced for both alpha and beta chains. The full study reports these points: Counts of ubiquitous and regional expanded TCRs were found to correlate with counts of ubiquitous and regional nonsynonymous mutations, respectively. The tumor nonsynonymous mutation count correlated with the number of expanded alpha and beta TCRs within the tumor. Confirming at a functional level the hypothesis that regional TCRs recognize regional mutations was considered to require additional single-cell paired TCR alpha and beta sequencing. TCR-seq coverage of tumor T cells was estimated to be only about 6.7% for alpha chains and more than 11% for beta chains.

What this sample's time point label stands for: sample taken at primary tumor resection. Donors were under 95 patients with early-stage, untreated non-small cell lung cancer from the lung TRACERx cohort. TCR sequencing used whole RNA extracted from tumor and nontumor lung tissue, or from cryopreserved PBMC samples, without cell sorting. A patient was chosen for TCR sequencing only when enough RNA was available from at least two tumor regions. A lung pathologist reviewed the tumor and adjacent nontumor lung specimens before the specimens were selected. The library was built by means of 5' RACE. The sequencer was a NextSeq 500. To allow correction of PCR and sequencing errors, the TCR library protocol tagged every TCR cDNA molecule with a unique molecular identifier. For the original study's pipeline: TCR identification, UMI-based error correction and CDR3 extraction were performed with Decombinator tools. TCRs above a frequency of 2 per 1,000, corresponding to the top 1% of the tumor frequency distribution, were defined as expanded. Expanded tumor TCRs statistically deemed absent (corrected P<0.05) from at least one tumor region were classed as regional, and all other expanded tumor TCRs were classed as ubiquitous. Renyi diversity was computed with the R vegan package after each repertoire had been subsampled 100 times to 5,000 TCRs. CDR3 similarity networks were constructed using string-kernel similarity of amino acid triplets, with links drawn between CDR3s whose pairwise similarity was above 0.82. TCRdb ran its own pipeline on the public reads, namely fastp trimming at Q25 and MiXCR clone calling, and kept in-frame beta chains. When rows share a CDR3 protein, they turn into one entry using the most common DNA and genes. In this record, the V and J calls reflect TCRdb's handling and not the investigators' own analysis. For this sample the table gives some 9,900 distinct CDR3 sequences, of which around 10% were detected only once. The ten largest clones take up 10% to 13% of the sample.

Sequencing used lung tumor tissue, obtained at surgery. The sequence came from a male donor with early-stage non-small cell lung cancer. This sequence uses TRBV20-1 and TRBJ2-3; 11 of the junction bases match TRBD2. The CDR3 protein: CSATPTSVAGGTDTQYF. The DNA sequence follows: TGCAGTGCAACCCCAACCTCTGTAGCGGGAGGGACAGATACGCAGTATTTT.